This TCR beta chain is drawn from a study of Ad26.COV2.S vaccination and SARS-CoV-2 variants. Whole-study results and caveats: Using TCR breadth and depth analyses may have led to underestimated total T cell responses.

Repertoires were generated with immunoSEQ multiplex PCR, while TCRdb's copy carries only in-frame clones and drops some. The sample includes roughly 680,000 clones, 89% of them seen just once. Trimming took 2 bases from V and 7 from J, leaving 10 bases between them. Germline-derived CDR1 and CDR2 are SGHRS and YFSETQ. The CDR3 extends over 14 amino acids. This clone was detected once. Its antigen remains unknown. Treatment given: around 19 received Ad26.COV2.S at low or high dose, single or two shots; several received placebo; per-sample allocation not given. All samples were drawn on day 63, counting from the first vaccine or placebo injection. A Boston adult aged 18-55 years was the donor.

Sequences were derived from peripheral blood, sampled in a trial of Ad26.COV2.S vaccine versus placebo. The sequence derives from a person between 18 and 60 years old who received the Ad26.COV2.S COVID-19 vaccine or a placebo. This chain links TRBV5-1 with TRBJ1-6; the D gene is possibly TRBD1 (5 bases). The CDR3 DNA is TGCGCCAGCAGCTTAGGGACCGCCAATTCACCCCTCCACTTT. It yields the protein CASSLGTANSPLHF. The full variable domain, in which reference TRBV5-1 and TRBJ1-6 provide the parts outside the CDR3, is KAGVTQTPRYLIKTRGQQVTLSCSPISGHRSVSWYQQTPGQGLQFLFEYFSETQRNKGNFPGRFSGRQFSNSRSEMNVSTLELGDSALYLCASSLGTANSPLHFGNGTRLTVT.